One and the same sample provided the 15 T cell receptor beta chains below, sequenced in a study of CD8 T cells in ankylosing spondylitis. TCRdb analysed the 5' RACE reads with MiXCR anew, one entry per CDR3 protein. The sample gives under 400,000 distinct CDR3 sequences, roughly 12% of which show up once; around 10% is in the top ten. Sequenced input: blood, either unsorted or a sorted T cell fraction (not recorded which). The receptors originated from a female donor with ankylosing spondylitis or in good health (not recorded which).

This clonotype was picked up many times. This sequence joins TRBV29-1 and TRBJ2-3; D remains ambiguous. Germline V gene data show CDR1 as SQVTM and CDR2 as ANQGSEA. The CDR3 is made up of 11 amino acids. V shed 3 bases and J shed 7 bases, with 8 bases lying between them. This CDR3 reads CSVDQQNTQYF. CDR3 nucleotide sequence: TGCAGCGTTGATCAACAGAATACGCAGTATTTT.

This clonotype has just a few counts. The rearrangement uses TRBV28 and TRBJ1-6; 7 positions agree with TRBD1. With 4 bases clipped from V and 6 bases from J, the junction kept 3 bases outside the gene matches. This CDR3 spans 14 amino acids. The germline CDR1 and CDR2 sequences are MDHEN and SYDVKM. CDR3 in amino acids: CASSYRGSNSPLHF. For the CDR3, the DNA is TGTGCCAGCAGTTACAGGGGAAGTAATTCACCCCTCCACTTT.

V is TRBV7-2 and J is TRBJ2-1, with 10 nucleotides matching TRBD2. The J segment lost 7 bases and the V segment lost 6 bases, leaving 3 bases of the junction unmatched. Germline values: CDR1 SGHTA, CDR2 FQGNSA. This CDR3 contains 13 residues. CDR3 sequence: CASSTSGINEQFF. The CDR3 bases are TGTGCCAGCAGTACTAGCGGGATAAATGAGCAGTTCTTC.

In regard to this clonotype: Mismatch with germline at one junction end may stem from a read error. The gene calls are TRBV7-7 and TRBJ2-2, with TRBD2 as a possible D gene (6 bases). The CDR3 has 15 amino acids. CDR1 and CDR2 (germline): SSHAT, FNYEAQ (reference sequence). The CDR3 region has the DNA TGTGCTAGCACCTCCCAGGAGGGTGAGAGCGGGGAGCTGTTTTTT. It is translated as CASTSQEGESGELFF.

The chain recombines TRBV29-1 with TRBJ2-2, with D maybe TRBD2 (6 bases). The V end lost 0 bases, the J end lost 0 bases, and 23 bases lay between the germline ends. CDR1 SQVTM and CDR2 ANQGSEA come from the germline V gene. The CDR3 consists of 20 residues. Written as DNA, the CDR3 is TGCAGCGTTGAAGAAGGATCCGGCGGGACTCCGCTTACGAACACCGGGGAGCTGTTTTTT. Protein product: CSVEEGSGGTPLTNTGELFF.

The chain has TRBV6-2 or TRBV6-3 and TRBJ2-1; weak D call: TRBD2 (5 bases). The CDR3 is 16 amino acids. V shed 4 bases and J shed 0 bases, with 13 bases lying between them. Germline V CDR1 and CDR2: MNHEY, SVGEGT. The CDR3 DNA reads TGTGCCAGCAGTTCGTCTCTAGCCGCCTCCTACAATGAGCAGTTCTTC. It translates to CASSSSLAASYNEQFF.

Note on this clonotype: A read error may explain this, as a much larger clone is one base away. The rearrangement joins TRBV7-9 to TRBJ2-7; the D gene is possibly TRBD2 (5 bases). From germline, CDR1 is SEHNR and CDR2 FQNEAQ (reference sequence). The CDR3 is 14 amino acids. Deletions cut 5 bases from V and 4 bases from J, with 15 bases between. The CDR3 region is CASSTRRRVYEQYF. In DNA, the CDR3 is TGTGCCAGCAGCACCCGACGGCGGGTTTACGAGCAGTACTTC.

This clonotype came up many times. The V call is TRBV29-1, the J call TRBJ2-5, with D perhaps TRBD1 (5 bases). V was pared by 1 base and J by 4 bases, with 7 bases between. The germline CDR1 and CDR2 sequences are SQVTM and ANQGSEA. The CDR3 is 12 amino acids. The CDR3 region has the DNA TGCAGCGTTGAAGTTACAGGAGAGACCCAGTACTTC. This gives the protein CSVEVTGETQYF.

This clonotype was recorded at least ten times. The chain combines TRBV5-6 with TRBJ2-2; D perhaps matches TRBD2 (5 bases). Germline CDR1 and CDR2: SGHDT and YYEEEE. V was pared by 7 bases and J by 2 bases, with 12 bases between. This CDR3 contains 14 residues. CDR3 in amino acids: CASVYGRNTGELFF. CDR3 DNA: TGTGCCAGCGTTTATGGGAGAAACACCGGGGAGCTGTTTTTT.

On this clonotype: A much larger clone is a single base away; this may be a read error. The V gene is TRBV5-1, the J gene TRBJ2-3; 14 nucleotides line up with TRBD2. The CDR3 consists of 16 residues. The germline gives CDR1 SGHRS, CDR2 YFSETQ. The CDR3 DNA reads TGCGCCAGCAGCTACGGGACTAGCGGGGGACCAGATACGCAGTCTTTT. It yields the protein CASSYGTSGGPDTQSF.

This clonotype has a count of ten or more. The V and J genes are TRBV7-2 and TRBJ1-5, with 8 positions matching TRBD1. Trimming at V came to 5 bases and at J to 2 bases, leaving 8 bases not matched to a gene. The V gene's germline CDR1 is SGHTA and CDR2 FQGNSA. This CDR3 region has 16 residues. This chain's CDR3 is CASSTSGGIGNQPQHF. The DNA of the CDR3 is TGTGCCAGCAGCACCTCAGGGGGCATCGGCAATCAGCCCCAGCATTTT.

This clonotype occurred many times. V gene TRBV20-1 combines with J gene TRBJ2-1; 7 bases fit TRBD1. Germline loops: CDR1 DFQATT, CDR2 SNEGSKA (reference sequence). This CDR3 is 14 amino acids long. V shed 6 bases, J shed 5 bases, and the junction held 10 bases outside the gene matches. CDR3 loop: CSAERDSMNNEQFF. The CDR3 DNA follows: TGCAGTGCCGAAAGGGACAGCATGAACAATGAGCAGTTCTTC.

Many counts were recorded for this clonotype. V gene TRBV15 combines with J gene TRBJ2-1; no clear D gene. The germline V gene has CDR1 LNHNV and CDR2 YYDKDF (reference sequence). The CDR3 runs 16 residues. Trimming removed 3 bases at V and 8 bases at J, with 20 bases between. This CDR3 is CATSRKTSRKNDEQFF. Written as DNA, the CDR3 is TGTGCCACCAGCAGGAAGACTTCACGAAAAAACGATGAGCAGTTCTTC.

This clonotype occurred many times. The chain recombines TRBV5-1 with TRBJ2-1; D tentatively reads TRBD1 or TRBD2 (6 bases each). V lost 4 bases and J lost 9, with 11 bases in between. This CDR3 has 12 residues. Per germline, CDR1 SGHRS and CDR2 YFSETQ. For the CDR3, the DNA is TGCGCCAGCAGCCGTGAGGGGGGTGAGCAGTTCTTC. Its protein product is CASSREGGEQFF.

This sequence joins TRBV10-3 and TRBJ2-3, with TRBD2 as a possible D gene (6 bases). Trimming took 6 bases from V and 5 from J, leaving 15 bases between them. Germline values: CDR1 ENHRY, CDR2 SYGVKD. This CDR3 has 14 residues. The CDR3 nucleotides read TGTGCCATCAGCCAACTAGCTTTCGGAGATACGCAGTATTTT. Its protein is CAISQLAFGDTQYF.